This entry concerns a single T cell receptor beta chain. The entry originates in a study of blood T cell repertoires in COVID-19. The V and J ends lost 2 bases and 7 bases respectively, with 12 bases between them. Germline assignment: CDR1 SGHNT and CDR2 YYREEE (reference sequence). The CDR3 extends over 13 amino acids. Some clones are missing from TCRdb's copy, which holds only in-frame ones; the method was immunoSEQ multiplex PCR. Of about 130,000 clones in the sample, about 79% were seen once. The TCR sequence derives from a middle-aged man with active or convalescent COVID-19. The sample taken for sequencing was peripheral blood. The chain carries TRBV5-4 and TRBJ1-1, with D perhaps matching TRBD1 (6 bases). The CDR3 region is CASSLPGAFEAFF. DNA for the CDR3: TGTGCCAGCAGCTTACCAGGGGCTTTTGAAGCTTTCTTT.